The 17 T cell receptor beta chains below all came from one sample that was sequenced in a study of identical twins. TCRdb re-analysed the 5' RACE reads in MiXCR, keeping a single row per CDR3 protein. The sample consists of roughly 540,000 distinct CDR3 sequences, 20% to 25% of them appearing once. This sample was also put to use in a study of T cells expressing NK-cell markers.

Sequenced: CD4+ T cells sorted from blood. These receptors came from a woman between 18 and 29 years old in good health.

This clonotype was recorded many times. The chain uses TRBV12-3 or TRBV12-4 and TRBJ1-1, with D uncertain. Trimming removed 2 bases at V and 1 base at J, with 8 bases between. This CDR3 region has 14 residues. In DNA form, the CDR3 reads TGTGCCAGCAGTTTAAAGGGTTCGAACACTGAAGCTTTCTTT. This codes for CASSLKGSNTEAFF.

In the case of this clonotype: Here the CDR3 omits its conserved ending phenylalanine or tryptophan, so a read error is the likely source. This rearrangement joins TRBV6-4 to TRBJ2-1, with D possibly being TRBD1 or TRBD2 (5 bases each). Germline V gene data show CDR1 as MRHNA and CDR2 as SNTAGT. The CDR3 has 13 amino acids. Trimming left V 5 bases short and J 4 bases short, with 9 bases between. The CDR3 loop reads CASSKGRYNEQFL. DNA for the CDR3: TGTGCCAGCAGTAAGGGACGTTACAATGAGCAGTTCCTC.

This clonotype turned up a few times. The chain is built from TRBV29-1 and TRBJ1-2; tentative D call: TRBD1 (6 bases). This CDR3 contains 11 residues. With 4 bases removed from V and 8 bases from J, the gap between germline ends came to 11 bases. In germline, CDR1 is SQVTM, CDR2 ANQGSEA. The CDR3 spells CSVGEGHGYTF. The CDR3 bases are TGCAGCGTTGGCGAGGGACACGGCTACACCTTC.

The V call is TRBV10-3, the J call TRBJ2-1, with 7 bases aligning to TRBD1. Germline assignment: CDR1 ENHRY and CDR2 SYGVKD. After removal of 6 bases from V and 7 bases from J, the junction contained 3 bases not matched to a gene. The CDR3 runs 12 residues. The CDR3 sequence: CAISGTENEQFF. CDR3 in DNA: TGTGCCATCAGCGGGACAGAGAATGAGCAGTTCTTC.

In DNA, the CDR3 is TGTGCCAGCAGTTACTCACGCAGCCAAGAGACCCAGTACTTC. Protein: CASSYSRSQETQYF. The chain couples TRBV6-5 to TRBJ2-5, with D unclear. This CDR3 is built from 14 residues. Trimming took 0 bases from V and 1 from J, leaving 6 bases between them. Germline CDR1 is MNHEY and CDR2 is SVGAGI.

This chain links TRBV5-6 with TRBJ2-2; tentative D call: TRBD2 (6 bases). The CDR3 is 14 amino acids. Germline CDR1 reads SGHDT; CDR2 reads YYEEEE. V gave up 1 base and J gave up 8 bases, with 12 bases separating them. The chain's CDR3 is CASSLRSSAGELFF. The DNA for the CDR3 is TGTGCCAGCAGCTTGCGGTCTAGCGCAGGGGAGCTGTTTTTT.

The rearrangement links TRBV11-3 to TRBJ2-1; D is unclear. V was clipped by 3 bases and J by 0 bases, with 9 bases between them. CDR1 is SGHNT and CDR2 is YENEEA in the germline V gene. CDR3 length: 15 amino acids. The CDR3 reads CASSLASASYNEQFF. The CDR3 DNA reads as TGTGCCAGCAGCTTGGCTAGTGCCTCCTACAATGAGCAGTTCTTC.

This clonotype was seen ten or more times. The chain links TRBV20-1 to TRBJ2-5, with 9 nucleotides matching TRBD2. After removal of 6 bases from V and 5 bases from J, the junction contained 4 bases not matched to a gene. Per germline, CDR1 DFQATT and CDR2 SNEGSKA (reference sequence). This CDR3 region has 12 residues. The CDR3 is CSAGLAGETQYF. The CDR3 bases are TGCAGTGCGGGACTAGCCGGGGAGACCCAGTACTTC.

Only a few counts were recorded for this clonotype. The chain has TRBV5-1 and TRBJ2-5, with a tentative D call TRBD2 (6 bases). The germline V gene encodes CDR1 SGHRS and CDR2 YFSETQ. The length of the CDR3 is 15 residues. Trimming removed 0 bases from V and 1 base from J, with 10 bases in between. The CDR3, as DNA: TGCGCCAGCAGCTTGGTTTTGGAGGGCCAAGAGACCCAGTACTTC. Its protein is CASSLVLEGQETQYF.

This clonotype was found a few times. This chain joins TRBV5-1 and TRBJ2-1, with D unclear. The length of the CDR3 is 13 residues. Trimming removed 2 bases from V and 10 bases from J, with 13 bases in between. Germline CDR1 is SGHRS and CDR2 is YFSETQ. The DNA for the CDR3 is TGCGCCAGCAGCTTAAGAGGTGTGTACGAGCAGTTCTTC. This gives the protein CASSLRGVYEQFF.

The J gene is TRBJ2-7, the V gene TRBV5-1, with D possibly being TRBD2 (6 bases). The germline V and J ends were trimmed by 2 bases and 7 bases, with 13 bases remaining between them. This CDR3 is 13 amino acids long. Germline V lookup: CDR1 SGHRS, CDR2 YFSETQ. CDR3 sequence reads: CASSLLHGGEQYF. For the CDR3, the DNA is TGCGCCAGCAGCTTACTTCACGGGGGAGAGCAGTACTTC.

The V call is TRBV7-9, the J call TRBJ2-1, with unresolved D. Germline lookup yields CDR1 SEHNR and CDR2 FQNEAQ (reference sequence). CDR3 size: 15 residues. V lost 5 bases to trimming and J lost 0 bases, with 11 bases between them. CDR3 loop: CASSPPSRSYNEQFF. The DNA of the CDR3 is TGTGCCAGCAGCCCCCCCAGCCGCTCCTACAATGAGCAGTTCTTC.

V gene TRBV18 combines with J gene TRBJ2-3; D not resolved. The CDR3 covers 13 residues. Germline V CDR1 and CDR2: KGHSH, LQKENI. With 5 bases removed from V and 5 bases from J, the gap between germline ends came to 11 bases. CDR3 in amino acids: CASSSLTVDTQYF. DNA for the CDR3: TGTGCCAGCTCAAGCCTGACTGTAGATACGCAGTATTTT.

This clonotype was found many times. The chain is built from TRBV6-2 or TRBV6-3 and TRBJ2-1; TRBD2 matches at 13 bases. CDR3 length: 16 amino acids. The V and J ends lost 6 bases and 5 bases, in that order; junction bases with no gene match: 7. The germline V gene encodes CDR1 MNHEY and CDR2 SVGEGT. CDR3 sequence reads: CASSKIGTSGNNEQFF. For the CDR3, the DNA is TGTGCCAGCAGCAAGATTGGGACTAGCGGGAACAATGAGCAGTTCTTC.

In its sample, this clonotype was seen once. This chain links TRBV11-2 with TRBJ2-3, with D possibly matching TRBD1 (6 bases). V was trimmed by 7 bases and J by 11 bases, leaving 16 bases between them. This CDR3 spans 12 amino acids. Germline loops: CDR1 SGHAT, CDR2 FQNNGV. The CDR3 loop reads CASKRDIAKQYF. CDR3 DNA sequence: TGTGCCAGCAAACGGGACATTGCTAAGCAGTATTTT.

This chain connects TRBV20-1 to TRBJ2-5; possible D gene TRBD2, 6 bases. The CDR3 covers 14 residues. V was shortened by 6 bases and J by 5 bases, with 19 bases between the two germline ends. Per germline, CDR1 DFQATT and CDR2 SNEGSKA (reference sequence). In DNA form, the CDR3 reads TGCAGTGCCCCGCCTGCGGGATCTCAGGAGACCCAGTACTTC. Translated: CSAPPAGSQETQYF.

The V and J genes are TRBV20-1 and TRBJ1-3; D is uncertain. The CDR3 covers 14 residues. The germline V and J ends were trimmed by 6 bases and 2 bases, with 14 bases remaining between them. Germline V gene data show CDR1 as DFQATT and CDR2 as SNEGSKA (reference sequence). The chain's CDR3 is CSATAYAAGNTIYF. Here the CDR3 DNA reads TGCAGTGCGACCGCGTACGCTGCTGGAAACACCATATATTTT.